This T cell receptor (beta chain) was observed in a study of chemoradiotherapy in HPV16-positive cancers. Study information: Two HPV16-positive patients' cells yielded candidate HPV-specific clones and common motifs.

Overall study findings and caveats: During treatment, candidate HPV-specific clones and E7-related motifs expanded in tumor. HPV-specific T cells were functionally defined from only a couple of HPV16-positive patients.

Measured with immunoSEQ multiplex PCR; TCRdb has only the in-frame clones, and not every one. There are fewer than 30,000 clones in the sample; roughly 95% occur only once, and 2.5% to 3.5% lies in the top ten. This CDR3 is built from 16 residues. Trimming removed 0 bases from V and 0 bases from J, with 9 bases in between. The germline CDR1 and CDR2 sequences are SGHRS and YFSETQ. Concerning this clone: Its antigen is not known.

The receptor comes from a human donor with HPV-associated anogenital cancer. The chain combines TRBV5-1 with TRBJ2-2; D gene ambiguous. The biological material was taken from a patient who underwent chemoradiotherapy. The CDR3 DNA follows: TGCGCCAGCAGCTTGGGTGGAAGCACGAACACCGGGGAGCTGTTTTTT. Translated, it gives CASSLGGSTNTGELFF.